A single sample gave rise to the 30 T cell receptor beta chains below, sequenced in a study of spatial heterogeneity in lung cancer. MiXCR was run by TCRdb on the 5' RACE reads, yielding one entry per CDR3 protein. The sample has 8,100 or so distinct CDR3 sequences; about 5% are singletons. The time point: sample taken at primary tumor resection. Material for sequencing was whole RNA from tumor, nontumor lung or frozen PBMC, left unsorted. Sample: PBMCs, taken at surgery. These receptors were taken from a male donor with early-stage non-small cell lung cancer.

This clonotype is categorized as medium-sized. V usage is TRBV11-2 and J usage is TRBJ2-3; 11 nucleotides match TRBD2. Germline V CDR1 and CDR2: SGHAT, FQNNGV. J was trimmed by 0 bases and V by 5 bases; bases with no gene match: 10. The CDR3 length is 18 residues. The CDR3: CASSGRTSGWLSTDTQYF. For the CDR3, the DNA is TGTGCCAGCAGCGGACGGACTAGCGGGTGGTTGAGCACAGATACGCAGTATTTT.

Note on this clonotype: A much larger clone lies one base from this, so it may be a read error. V is TRBV20-1 and J is TRBJ2-1; no reliable D call. The germline V and J ends were trimmed by 3 bases and 8 bases, with 2 bases remaining between them. CDR3 size: 9 residues. Germline loops: CDR1 DFQATT, CDR2 SNEGSKA (reference sequence). CDR3 residues: CSASYEQFF. The CDR3 DNA is TGCAGTGCTAGCTATGAGCAGTTCTTC.

V gene TRBV27 combines with J gene TRBJ1-1; D remains unclear. The CDR3 is made up of 14 amino acids. V dropped 2 bases and J dropped 0 bases, with 7 bases sitting between them. Germline V lookup: CDR1 MNHEY, CDR2 SMNVEV (reference sequence). This CDR3 is CASSLNSLNTEAFF. DNA of the CDR3: TGTGCCAGCAGTTTAAACAGCTTGAACACTGAAGCTTTCTTT.

This clonotype occurred many times. The chain employs TRBV5-1 and TRBJ2-7, with 9 nucleotides matching TRBD1. The CDR3 is 14 residues long. The V segment lost 8 bases and the J segment 7 bases; nucleotides outside the gene matches: 13. Germline V gene lookup returns CDR1 SGHRS and CDR2 YFSETQ. The CDR3 DNA sequence: TGCGCCAGTACACCGGGACAGGGTGAAAGGGAGCAGTACTTC. This encodes CASTPGQGEREQYF.

This clonotype appeared many times. This rearrangement joins TRBV12-3 or TRBV12-4 to TRBJ2-3, with a weak D call TRBD2 (6 bases). Trimming took 2 bases from V and 2 from J, leaving 11 bases between them. The CDR3 is 15 amino acids. This CDR3 is CASSLYGGYTDTQYF. DNA for the CDR3: TGTGCCAGCAGTTTATACGGGGGATACACAGATACGCAGTATTTT.

This clonotype was seen repeatedly, ten times or more. CDR3 sequence: CASSVGRGNTEAFF. The CDR3 DNA reads TGTGCCAGCTCGGTCGGGAGAGGGAACACTGAAGCTTTCTTT. This chain uses TRBV28 with TRBJ1-1; D unclear. There are 14 residues in the CDR3. Per germline, CDR1 MDHEN and CDR2 SYDVKM. Trimming took off 8 bases at V and 1 base at J, with 14 bases between the two ends.

Ten or more counts support this clonotype. The chain carries TRBV5-8 and TRBJ2-1; the D is unclear. Germline-derived CDR1 and CDR2 are SGHTS and YDEGEE. V gave up 0 bases and J gave up 6 bases, with 13 bases separating them. This CDR3 has 15 residues. CDR3 in DNA: TGTGCCAGCAGCTTGGTAGGTCCTCTTAGCAATGAGCAGTTCTTC. This sequence encodes CASSLVGPLSNEQFF.

This clonotype was counted ten times or more. The V call is TRBV7-9, the J call TRBJ2-7; D ambiguous. There are 13 residues in the CDR3. Germline lookup yields CDR1 SEHNR and CDR2 FQNEAQ (reference sequence). The V end lost 0 bases, the J end lost 3 bases, and 6 bases lay between the germline ends. Written as DNA, the CDR3 is TGTGCCAGCAGCTTAGCGGCAGGCTACGAGCAGTACTTC. Translation: CASSLAAGYEQYF.

This clonotype is judged medium-sized. This chain joins TRBV23-1 and TRBJ2-1; D is unclear. TRBV23-1 is given ORF status, its function remaining uncertain. V lost 2 bases and J lost 1, with 6 bases in between. This CDR3 region has 14 residues. This chain's CDR3 is CASSQVRSYNEQFF. As DNA, the CDR3 is TGCGCCAGCAGTCAAGTCAGATCCTACAATGAGCAGTTCTTC.

This clonotype was recorded many times. V gene TRBV11-2 combines with J gene TRBJ1-1, with D hard to call. Germline V gene lookup returns CDR1 SGHAT and CDR2 FQNNGV. V lost 1 base to trimming and J lost 1 base, with 4 bases between them. CDR3 length: 13 amino acids. Written as DNA, the CDR3 is TGTGCCAGCAGCTTAGTCGCGAACACTGAAGCTTTCTTT. It translates to CASSLVANTEAFF.

This clonotype was seen ten or more times. The chain joins TRBV4-3 to TRBJ2-4; 10 positions match TRBD2. CDR1 and CDR2 from the germline V gene are LGHNA and YSLEER. V lost 1 base, J lost 4 bases, and 4 bases stayed unmatched. The CDR3 loop spans 16 amino acids. The CDR3 reads CASSQGETSGKNIQYF. In nucleotides, the CDR3 is TGCGCCAGCAGCCAAGGGGAGACTAGCGGGAAAAACATTCAGTACTTC.

This clonotype has a count of ten or more. The CDR3: CASSFGAPNYGYTF. Written as DNA, the CDR3 is TGTGCCAGCAGTTTCGGAGCTCCTAACTATGGCTACACCTTC. This chain uses TRBV27 with TRBJ1-2; D gene uncertain. Germline CDR1 reads MNHEY; CDR2 reads SMNVEV (reference sequence). Trimming pared 3 bases from V and 0 bases from J, leaving 8 bases between. The CDR3 runs to 14 residues.

This clonotype was counted at least ten times. The chain combines TRBV7-6 with TRBJ2-1; 9 bases line up with TRBD2. In germline, CDR1 is SGHVS, CDR2 FNYEAQ. V lost 3 bases, J lost 9 bases, and 12 bases stayed unmatched. The CDR3 has 16 amino acids. The CDR3 DNA is TGTGCCAGCAGCTTGGGGACTAGCTCAACTGTTGGTGAGCAGTTCTTC. Amino acid sequence: CASSLGTSSTVGEQFF.

A few counts support this clonotype. The V call is TRBV4-1, the J call TRBJ2-6, with D perhaps matching TRBD2 (5 bases). Trimming took 3 bases from V and 0 from J, leaving 12 bases between them. The CDR3 loop spans 17 amino acids. Germline loops: CDR1 MGHRA, CDR2 YSYEKL. The CDR3 DNA reads TGCGCCAGCAGCCACGGACGGGGAGACTCTGGGGCCAACGTCCTGACTTTC. Amino acids: CASSHGRGDSGANVLTF.

The CDR3 region has the DNA TGTGCCAGCAGCTTGTCGGTTTACGGCTCCTACAATGAGCAGTTCTTC. Its translation is CASSLSVYGSYNEQFF. The chain recombines TRBV5-8 with TRBJ2-1; no definite D call. Germline V gene lookup returns CDR1 SGHTS and CDR2 YDEGEE. Trimming removed 1 base from V and 0 bases from J, with 11 bases in between. The CDR3 is 16 amino acids.

There are many counts of this clonotype. The chain combines TRBV6-2 or TRBV6-3 with TRBJ2-7; 7 nucleotides line up with TRBD2. This CDR3 is 14 amino acids long. From germline, CDR1 is MNHEY and CDR2 SVGEGT. The junction had 5 bases not matched to a gene; V was cut back by 6 bases and J by 0 bases. Written as DNA, the CDR3 is TGTGCCAGCAGCCTAAGCGGGACCTCCTACGAGCAGTACTTC. Amino acids: CASSLSGTSYEQYF.

In its sample, this clonotype was seen many times. The chain couples TRBV5-4 to TRBJ2-7; tentatively, D is TRBD2 (5 bases). Trimming left V 4 bases short and J 6 bases short, with 20 bases between. The CDR3 totals 15 residues. The V gene's germline CDR1 is SGHNT and CDR2 YYREEE (reference sequence). The CDR3 sequence: CASSTYRDNRGEQYF. DNA for the CDR3: TGTGCCAGCAGCACATACCGGGATAATCGGGGCGAGCAGTACTTC.

This clonotype was seen ten or more times. The chain is built from TRBV6-1 and TRBJ1-2; D is possibly TRBD1 (6 bases). Trimming shortened V by 4 bases and J by 6 bases, and 15 bases separated the two germline ends. The CDR3 consists of 14 residues. Germline lookup yields CDR1 MNHNS and CDR2 SASEGT. The CDR3 region has the DNA TGTGCCAGCAGTGGAGCGACAGGCCATAATGGCTACACCTTC. This encodes CASSGATGHNGYTF.

There are many counts of this clonotype. The genes are TRBV20-1 and TRBJ2-5, with D unresolved. Trimming shortened V by 3 bases and J by 1 base, and 18 bases separated the two germline ends. This CDR3 has 16 amino acids. Germline loops: CDR1 DFQATT, CDR2 SNEGSKA (reference sequence). CDR3 sequence (DNA): TGCAGTGCTAGTCTGCCGGGCAGTCCTTTCCAAGAGACCCAGTACTTC. Translated: CSASLPGSPFQETQYF.

This clonotype qualifies as large. CDR3 bases: TGTGCCAGCAGCCCGAGTCCTCGCTTTTACCAAGAGACCCAGTACTTC. Its translation is CASSPSPRFYQETQYF. This chain joins TRBV3-1 and TRBJ2-5, with no clear D. Per the germline V gene, CDR1 is LGHDT and CDR2 is YNNKEL (reference sequence). This CDR3 spans 16 amino acids. V gave up 4 bases and J gave up 0 bases, with 15 bases separating them.

This clonotype was observed many times. The V gene is TRBV3-1, the J gene TRBJ2-7; D possibly corresponds to TRBD2 (5 bases). Germline V gene lookup returns CDR1 LGHDT and CDR2 YNNKEL (reference sequence). The V end lost 4 bases, the J end lost 0 bases, and 10 bases lay between the germline ends. This CDR3 is built from 14 residues. CDR3 DNA: TGTGCCAGCAGCCGTCTAGCCCTCTCCTACGAGCAGTACTTC. Amino acid sequence: CASSRLALSYEQYF.

In its sample, this clonotype was seen many times. The chain uses TRBV27 and TRBJ2-5, with 7 bases identical to TRBD1. This CDR3 is built from 19 residues. J gave up 2 bases and V 6 bases, and 21 bases lay outside the gene matches. Germline V gene lookup returns CDR1 MNHEY and CDR2 SMNVEV (reference sequence). The CDR3 loop is CASRPKGTASLRSQETQYF. CDR3 sequence (DNA): TGTGCCAGCAGACCAAAAGGGACAGCCTCCCTTAGGTCGCAAGAGACCCAGTACTTC.

This clonotype was counted ten times or more. The chain couples TRBV19 to TRBJ2-1; tentatively, D is TRBD1 (5 bases). Trimming took off 1 base at V and 6 bases at J, with 7 bases between the two ends. This CDR3 contains 13 residues. Germline-derived CDR1 and CDR2 are LNHDA and SQIVND (reference sequence). Here the CDR3 DNA reads TGTGCCAGTAGTATAGTAGGGGCCAATGAGCAGTTCTTC. Amino acids: CASSIVGANEQFF.

Note on this clonotype: This may be a read error, as it is one base from a much larger clone. V gene TRBV20-1 combines with J gene TRBJ1-2; no firm D call. The CDR3 totals 11 residues. The V gene lost 6 bases and the J gene lost 6 bases, with 11 bases spanning the gap. Germline CDR1 DFQATT, CDR2 SNEGSKA (reference sequence). CDR3 nucleotide sequence: TGCAGTGCAAGGGAGGGCCATGGCTACACCTTC. This translates into CSAREGHGYTF.

This clonotype was counted only a few times. The chain links TRBV9 to TRBJ1-4; 8 bases align to TRBD1. Germline values: CDR1 SGDLS, CDR2 YYNGEE. This CDR3 comprises 15 residues. The junction had 2 bases not matched to a gene; V was cut back by 4 bases and J by 0 bases. This CDR3 is CASSLTGATNEKLFF. CDR3 coding DNA: TGTGCCAGCAGCCTGACAGGGGCAACTAATGAAAAACTGTTTTTT.

This clonotype was counted ten times or more. The V and J genes are TRBV6-2 or TRBV6-3 and TRBJ1-5; 7 bases match TRBD1. There are 16 residues in the CDR3. Germline values: CDR1 MNHEY, CDR2 SVGEGT. Losses at the gene ends were 3 bases for V and 7 bases for J; bases not matched to a gene: 12. The CDR3 DNA is TGTGCCAGCAGTTATACTCCAGGGATACAGGGGCAGCCCCAGCATTTT. Translated: CASSYTPGIQGQPQHF.

This clonotype was observed many times. V and J are TRBV7-2 and TRBJ1-2; 7 nucleotides agree with TRBD1. Germline loops: CDR1 SGHTA, CDR2 FQGNSA. The CDR3 has 13 residues. Trimming removed 5 bases from V and 8 bases from J; junction bases left unmatched: 8. The CDR3 DNA sequence: TGTGCCAGCAGCCTAATACAGGGGAAAGGCTACACCTTC. It encodes CASSLIQGKGYTF.

This clonotype was detected many times. The chain combines TRBV12-3 or TRBV12-4 with TRBJ1-2; D unresolved. The V end was cut by 6 bases, the J end by 1 base, with 18 bases between. CDR3 length: 16 amino acids. The CDR3: CASRVTPAALNYGYTF. The DNA of the CDR3 is TGTGCCAGCAGGGTTACCCCCGCCGCGCTTAACTATGGCTACACCTTC.

This chain uses TRBV6-5 with TRBJ1-2; 8 bases line up with TRBD1. This CDR3 has 13 residues. V lost 4 bases, J lost 8 bases, and 6 bases stayed unmatched. In germline, CDR1 is MNHEY, CDR2 SVGAGI. In DNA, the CDR3 is TGTGCCAGCAGTTCGGGGACAGGCCGGGGCTACACCTTC. Protein product: CASSSGTGRGYTF.

This clonotype was seen a few times. The chain recombines TRBV10-3 with TRBJ1-5; a weak D match, TRBD1 (6 bases). The CDR3 totals 16 residues. Germline-derived CDR1 and CDR2 are ENHRY and SYGVKD. V was cut by 3 bases and J by 1 base, with 13 bases left in between. CDR3 nucleotide sequence: TGTGCCATCAGTGAACGGGGGGCTCAAAGCAATCAGCCCCAGCATTTT. Its translation: CAISERGAQSNQPQHF.